This T cell receptor beta chain was observed in a study of CXCR3-negative and CXCR3-positive naive CD8 T cells (dated by TCRdb to 2018 to 2020). About the study as a whole: Some 130 million TRB reads were obtained in total, roughly 1.5 +/- 0.3 million reads per library. Data from about 10 donors, pooled across two independent experiments, went into the diversity and physicochemical repertoire analyses. For the TRBV-TRBJ cluster analysis, the naive subsets came from about five donors, while the memory cells came from 3 donors.

The CDR3 sequence holds 13 residues, the cysteine and phenylalanine included. This entry has no DNA. CDR1 and CDR2, looked up from the germline V gene, are MDHEN and SYDVKM. With regard to this clonotype: No cognate antigen has been identified for it.

Sequenced using a NextSeq 550. The Human TCR Profiling Kit (MiLaboratory) was used to prepare UMI-labeled 5' RACE TRB cDNA libraries. The full amount of extracted RNA was used for cDNA synthesis, and the full amount of resulting cDNA was used for PCR amplification. Libraries were prepared in parallel with an identical number of PCR cycles. The source study handled its data this way. About 57,000 +/- 9,900 unique UMI-labeled TRB cDNA molecules per library were extracted with MIGEC and MiXCR, with at least two reads per UMI required. An average of approximately 40,000 +/- 10,000 functional in-frame TRB CDR3 nucleotide clonotypes without stop codons was found per library. After each sample was downsampled to 5000 UMI-labeled TRB molecules, VDJtools was used to calculate diversity metrics such as normalized Shannon-Wiener and Chao1. For the central five CDR3 residues, VDJtools calculated physicochemical properties weighted by clonotype size, namely interaction energy, strength, volume and Kidera factor 4. With the reads reprocessed by TCRdb, a single entry stands for each CDR3 protein sequence and no DNA is reported. The authors' filters were not applied to this entry. This sample's table lists about 130,000 distinct CDR3 sequences. The ten most abundant clones make up about 0.48% of the sample.

Results and caveats for the whole study, not just this receptor: TRB CDR3s from CXCR3-positive naive cells showed higher hydrophobicity (lower Kidera factor 4), lower energy, and higher strength and volume indices than CXCR3-negative naive cells. Freshly isolated PBMCs were used for most assays because CXCR3 expression went down partially after cryopreservation. Within the same donor, TRBV-TRBJ usage looked similar between naive CXCR3-negative and CXCR3-positive cells, but memory cells had distinct patterns. Because surface CD5, which is linked to self-reactivity in mice, was comparable between the naive subsets, TCR interaction strength was also inferred from the physicochemical properties of TRB CDR3s. Both naive subsets had comparably high repertoire diversity, while memory CD8+ T cells had much lower repertoire diversity.

Each CD8+ T cell subset was flow-sorted in triplicate, and 300,000 to 350,000 cells per subset were placed directly into RLT lysis buffer. To exclude memory contaminants, naive CD8+ T cells were stringently defined as CD45RO-CCR7+CD27+CD95-. Peripheral blood mononuclear cells were isolated from buffy coats using standard density gradient centrifugation. Naive CXCR3-negative and CXCR3-positive CD8+ T cells were flow-sorted using a FACSAria III. Total RNA was extracted from sorted cells using an RNeasy Mini Kit. Recombination joined TRBV28 with TRBJ1-5. Input material: naive CXCR3- CD8+ T cells from blood. This sample's cell subset or site label indicates: CD45RO-CCR7+CD27+CD95- naive CD8+ T cells lacking CXCR3 (TNR3-). This sequence was found in a human donor in good health. Some clones in this sample may be carry-over from other donors' samples. CDR3 sequence: CASSSRQSRPQHF.